This passage covers 2 T cell receptor beta chains from one sample sequenced in a study of T cells in tuberculosis. The data were produced by immunoSEQ multiplex PCR, yet TCRdb's version contains in-frame clones alone and is incomplete. The table includes tens of thousands of clones, 80% to 90% detected once. The sample taken for sequencing was PBMCs. All receptors come from a donor between 10 and 35 years old with latent tuberculosis or without tuberculosis infection.

V usage is TRBV28 and J usage is TRBJ2-7; the D gene is possibly TRBD2 (5 bases). V lost 4 bases, J lost 4 bases, and 8 bases lay in between. Germline CDR1 MDHEN, CDR2 SYDVKM. CDR3 length: 12 residues. DNA of the CDR3: TGTGCCAGCAGTTCGGGAATTTACGAGCAGTACTTC. This sequence encodes CASSSGIYEQYF.

The V call is TRBV11-2, the J call TRBJ1-2; D might be TRBD1 (5 bases). CDR1 is SGHAT, CDR2 FQNNGV, per germline. V was trimmed by 8 bases and J by 12 bases, leaving 19 bases between them. The CDR3 has 12 amino acids. The CDR3 nucleotides are TGTGCCAGCGCACCCGGCCAGGACATGGACACCTTC. It translates to CASAPGQDMDTF.